The clone carrying this TCR beta chain has a count of ten or more. The antigen is not known. Each CDR3 protein gets one entry after TCRdb re-called the 5' RACE reads with MiXCR. The data contain approximately 260,000 distinct CDR3 sequences, 8% to 9.5% of them seen just once; the ten biggest clones take up over 6.5%. Germline assignment: CDR1 SEHNR and CDR2 FQNEAQ (reference sequence). There are 10 residues in the CDR3. The V end was cut by 8 bases, the J end by 5 bases, with 7 bases between. The source of the sample is a study of CD8 T cells in ankylosing spondylitis. Notes on the study in general: Made up of eight highly homologous variants, a TCR beta motif appeared characteristic of ankylosing spondylitis blood.

The sample consisted of blood, either unsorted or a sorted T cell fraction (not recorded which). This chain links TRBV7-9 with TRBJ2-7; D not certain. This clonotype was sampled from a male donor with ankylosing spondylitis or in good health (not recorded which). The CDR3 DNA sequence: TGTGCCAGCTCAGGAGACGAGCAGTACTTC. Its translation is CASSGDEQYF. The variable domain in full, with the rest retrieved from reference TRBV7-9 and TRBJ2-7, is DTGVSQNPRHKITKRGQNVTFRCDPISEHNRLYWYRQTLGQGPEFLTYFQNEAQLEKSRLLSDRFSAERPKGSFSTLEIQRTEQGDSAMYLCASSGDEQYFGPGTRLTVT.